The 25 T cell receptor beta chains reported below all come from one sample, sequenced in a study of PD-1 blockade in classical Hodgkin lymphoma. Assay used: immunoSEQ multiplex PCR; TCRdb lists only in-frame clones, some missing. The sample has about 90,000 clones; approximately 89% are singletons. Every patient had relapsed following autologous stem cell transplantation, and cohorts differed in brentuximab vedotin exposure. Specimen: peripheral blood mononuclear cells (PBMCs), collected before the second cycle of nivolumab. These TCRs come from a human donor with classical Hodgkin lymphoma.

The genes are TRBV19 and TRBJ2-2; TRBD2 aligns across 11 bases. The germline V gene encodes CDR1 LNHDA and CDR2 SQIVND (reference sequence). Trimming at V came to 7 bases and at J to 2 bases, leaving 3 bases not matched to a gene. CDR3 length: 15 residues. The CDR3 sequence is CASTTSGGNTGELFF. Here the CDR3 DNA reads TGTGCCAGTACCACTAGCGGGGGAAACACCGGGGAGCTGTTTTTT.

This clone was observed a single time. J is TRBJ2-3 and V is TRBV5-6; D is possibly TRBD1 or TRBD2 (5 bases each). Germline CDR1 is SGHDT and CDR2 is YYEEEE. The CDR3 totals 19 residues. Trimming removed 0 bases from V and 0 bases from J, with 20 bases in between. The CDR3: CASSLAGRWGSASTDTQYF. Written as DNA, the CDR3 is TGTGCCAGCAGCTTGGCCGGACGATGGGGGTCCGCTAGCACAGATACGCAGTATTTT.

The V call is TRBV19, the J call TRBJ2-2; 11 nucleotides align to TRBD2. The germline V gene has CDR1 LNHDA and CDR2 SQIVND (reference sequence). V lost 3 bases, J lost 1 base, and 1 base stayed unmatched. This CDR3 region has 16 residues. The CDR3 here is CASSIGTSGNTGELFF. The CDR3 nucleotides are TGTGCCAGTAGTATCGGGACTAGCGGGAACACCGGGGAGCTGTTTTTT.

The CDR3 DNA reads TGTGCCATCAGTAGGACTAGCGGCACAGATACGCAGTATTTT. Amino acids: CAISRTSGTDTQYF. The chain carries TRBV10-3 and TRBJ2-3; 9 bases are a match to TRBD2. With 5 bases clipped from V and 1 base from J, the junction kept 1 base outside the gene matches. This CDR3 spans 14 amino acids. In germline, CDR1 is ENHRY, CDR2 SYGVKD.

The genes are TRBV13 and TRBJ1-4; D unclear. The CDR3 length is 14 residues. Germline-derived CDR1 and CDR2 are PRHDT and FYEKMQ (reference sequence). Trimming shortened V by 3 bases and J by 5 bases, and 10 bases separated the two germline ends. CDR3 amino acids: CASSFGPMNEKLFF. CDR3 DNA sequence: TGTGCCAGCAGCTTCGGACCGATGAATGAAAAACTGTTTTTT. The full variable domain, rest sourced from reference TRBV13 and TRBJ1-4, is AAGVIQSPRHLIKEKRETATLKCYPIPRHDTVYWYQQGPGQDPQFLISFYEKMQSDKGSIPDRFSAQQFSDYHSELNMSSLELGDSALYFCASSFGPMNEKLFFGSGTQLSVL.

This clone is a singleton in its sample. The rearrangement uses TRBV7-3 and TRBJ2-3; 8 nucleotides match TRBD2. Germline V gene data show CDR1 as SGHTA and CDR2 as FQGTGA. CDR3 length equals 15 residues. The trim removed 2 bases at V and 6 bases at J, leaving 7 bases unmatched. Here the CDR3 reads CASSLAGGSQDTQYF. The CDR3 DNA sequence: TGTGCCAGCAGCTTAGCGGGAGGATCTCAGGATACGCAGTATTTT.

The rearrangement uses TRBV4-2 and TRBJ2-1, with 8 bases that match TRBD2. Per the germline V gene, CDR1 is LGHNA and CDR2 is YNFKEQ. The trim removed 3 bases at V and 6 bases at J, leaving 7 bases unmatched. The CDR3 has 15 amino acids. CDR3 residues: CASSQKAGEANEQFF. The CDR3 bases are TGTGCCAGCAGCCAGAAAGCGGGAGAGGCCAATGAGCAGTTCTTC.

This sequence joins TRBV28 and TRBJ2-7; maybe TRBD1 (5 bases). CDR3 length: 16 amino acids. Trimming left V 7 bases short and J 4 bases short, with 23 bases between. Germline V gene data show CDR1 as MDHEN and CDR2 as SYDVKM. The CDR3 DNA sequence: TGTGCCAGCACCACCCGGTGGCAGGGTGCCATTTACGAGCAGTACTTC. This gives the protein CASTTRWQGAIYEQYF.

This clone was seen repeatedly, ten times or more. In DNA, the CDR3 is TGTGCCAGCAGCCAAGATGGGGTGGGAGGGAATCAGCCCCAGCATTTT. It codes for CASSQDGVGGNQPQHF. The chain recombines TRBV4-2 with TRBJ1-5; no clear D gene. The V gene's germline CDR1 is LGHNA and CDR2 YNFKEQ. V lost 0 bases and J lost 4, with 13 bases in between. The CDR3 runs 16 residues.

This rearrangement joins TRBV4-1 to TRBJ2-2, with D unresolved. V gave up 4 bases and J gave up 3 bases, with 12 bases separating them. The CDR3 is 15 amino acids. Germline assignment: CDR1 MGHRA and CDR2 YSYEKL. This CDR3 is CASSLASADTGELFF. The CDR3 bases are TGCGCCAGCAGCCTCGCAAGTGCGGACACCGGGGAGCTGTTTTTT.

This sequence joins TRBV19 and TRBJ1-5; D is unresolved. The V end lost 7 bases, the J end lost 2 bases, and 12 bases lay between the germline ends. The CDR3 runs 14 residues. Germline CDR1 is LNHDA and CDR2 is SQIVND (reference sequence). The CDR3 loop is CASNEGVGNQPQHF. The CDR3 coding sequence is TGTGCCAGTAATGAAGGAGTTGGCAATCAGCCCCAGCATTTT.

V gene TRBV2 combines with J gene TRBJ1-4; no reliable D call. CDR3 length equals 13 residues. V lost 4 bases and J 6 bases, leaving 9 bases between the germline ends. The germline gives CDR1 SNHLY, CDR2 FYNNEI. CDR3 bases: TGTGCCAGCAGTGGGGCCGGAGATGAAAAACTGTTTTTT. Translated, it gives CASSGAGDEKLFF.

This clone was counted once. This chain connects TRBV10-1 to TRBJ2-3; either TRBD1 or TRBD2 may fit D (5 bases each). Trimming stripped 2 bases from V and 3 bases from J, with 12 bases between. The length of the CDR3 is 15 residues. Germline V gives CDR1 WNHNN, CDR2 SYGVQD (reference sequence). Here the CDR3 DNA reads TGCGCCAGCAGTGAGAGGGGAAGAGGGACAGATACGCAGTATTTT. Its translation: CASSERGRGTDTQYF.

The V gene is TRBV7-9, the J gene TRBJ2-5; D not resolved. The V and J ends lost 5 bases and 0 bases respectively, with 13 bases between them. From germline, CDR1 is SEHNR and CDR2 FQNEAQ (reference sequence). The CDR3 runs 15 residues. The CDR3 sequence is CASSPRWRYQETQYF. CDR3 coding DNA: TGTGCCAGCAGCCCCCGGTGGCGGTACCAAGAGACCCAGTACTTC.

CDR3 nucleotide sequence: TGTGCCAGCAGTTACGTCCTGGGACAGGGTGTCCACGAGCAGTACTTC. Translated, it gives CASSYVLGQGVHEQYF. The chain is built from TRBV6-5 and TRBJ2-7; the match to TRBD1 covers 9 bases. The junction had 10 bases not matched to a gene; V was cut back by 2 bases and J by 5 bases. CDR1 and CDR2 (germline): MNHEY, SVGAGI. This CDR3 region has 16 residues.

V usage is TRBV18 and J usage is TRBJ2-3; tentative D call: TRBD1 (5 bases). Per the germline V gene, CDR1 is KGHSH and CDR2 is LQKENI. The CDR3 has 14 residues. The V gene lost 6 bases and the J gene lost 2 bases, with 12 bases spanning the gap. The CDR3 loop is CASSRTTDTDTQYF. The CDR3 region has the DNA TGTGCCAGCTCCCGGACGACAGACACAGATACGCAGTATTTT.

The chain carries TRBV7-9 and TRBJ2-1; the match to TRBD2 covers 14 bases. CDR3 length: 18 residues. Germline lookup yields CDR1 SEHNR and CDR2 FQNEAQ (reference sequence). Trimming took 4 bases from V and 2 from J; bases not matched to a gene: 7. The CDR3 DNA is TGTGCCAGCAGCTGGAGACTAGCGGGAGGGATGACCTACAATGAGCAGTTCTTC. Residues: CASSWRLAGGMTYNEQFF.

The chain recombines TRBV6-5 with TRBJ2-1, with TRBD2 matching 10 bases. Losses at the gene ends were 6 bases for V and 2 bases for J; bases not matched to a gene: 4. The CDR3 covers 15 residues. The V gene's germline CDR1 is MNHEY and CDR2 SVGAGI. CDR3 nucleotides: TGTGCCAGCAGCTGGACTAGCGGCCCCTACAATGAGCAGTTCTTC. Translating gives CASSWTSGPYNEQFF.

The J gene is TRBJ1-5, the V gene TRBV10-3; 9 bases fit TRBD1. The length of the CDR3 is 13 residues. Germline assignment: CDR1 ENHRY and CDR2 SYGVKD. The V gene end was trimmed by 11 bases and the J gene end by 4 bases; junction bases not matched to a gene: 6. The CDR3 spells CASTGGSNQPQHF. DNA for the CDR3: TGTGCCTCCACAGGGGGCTCAAATCAGCCCCAGCATTTT.

This clone is medium-sized in the sample. Other DNA variants within this sample encode the same CDR3. V and J are TRBV10-2 and TRBJ1-5; D remains unclear. Per germline, CDR1 WSHSY and CDR2 SAAADI. With 0 bases removed from V and 1 base from J, the gap between germline ends came to 10 bases. The CDR3 is 16 amino acids. The CDR3 region is CASSESPGNSNQPQHF. In DNA, the CDR3 is TGCGCCAGCAGTGAGTCGCCGGGTAACAGCAATCAGCCCCAGCATTTT.

This CDR3 is CSAPRGETQYF. The CDR3 coding sequence is TGCAGCGCCCCCAGGGGAGAGACCCAGTACTTC. The chain joins TRBV29-1 to TRBJ2-5; weak D call: TRBD1 (6 bases). V was trimmed by 7 bases and J by 4 bases, leaving 10 bases between them. This CDR3 spans 11 amino acids. CDR1 SQVTM and CDR2 ANQGSEA come from the germline V gene.

The V call is TRBV19, the J call TRBJ2-7, with 8 positions matching TRBD2. Germline lookup yields CDR1 LNHDA and CDR2 SQIVND (reference sequence). The CDR3 length is 15 residues. V lost 4 bases, J lost 0 bases, and 5 bases stayed unmatched. CDR3 in amino acids: CASSNAGGSSYEQYF. Written as DNA, the CDR3 is TGTGCCAGTAGTAATGCGGGAGGCAGCTCCTACGAGCAGTACTTC.

The V call is TRBV5-1, the J call TRBJ2-5, with no clear D. The DNA end is a closer match to TRBJ2-7, so the J assignment may be wrong. The CDR3 sequence is 13 residues long. Germline V gene lookup returns CDR1 SGHRS and CDR2 YFSETQ. As DNA, the CDR3 is TGCGCCAGCAGCTTGGGCAGTTCCTACGAGCAGTACTTC. Translation gives CASSLGSSYEQYF.

The chain has TRBV9 and TRBJ2-1, with D perhaps TRBD2 (6 bases). This CDR3 spans 15 amino acids. CDR1 and CDR2 from the germline V gene are SGDLS and YYNGEE. V was shortened by 2 bases and J by 0 bases, with 9 bases between the two germline ends. CDR3 sequence (DNA): TGTGCCAGCAGCGTCGGACTAAGCTCCTACAATGAGCAGTTCTTC. Translation: CASSVGLSSYNEQFF.

The rearrangement uses TRBV5-4 and TRBJ2-1; 11 positions agree with TRBD2. There are 15 residues in the CDR3. Germline V gene lookup returns CDR1 SGHNT and CDR2 YYREEE (reference sequence). Trimming removed 4 bases from V and 7 bases from J; junction bases left unmatched: 7. The DNA of the CDR3 is TGTGCCAGCAGCCCTACTAGCGGGAGATCTAATGAGCAGTTCTTC. It specifies CASSPTSGRSNEQFF.